This T cell receptor beta chain was observed in a study of T cells in localized non-small cell lung cancer. Data came from immunoSEQ multiplex PCR; TCRdb stores just in-frame clones and leaves some out. The sample lists 6,000 to 8,500 clones, roughly 92% seen once, with approximately 2.9% in the top ten. Study observations and caveats: Out of the top 100 tumor clones, a median approximately 57 were seen in adjacent lung. Analysis by sequencing included only one tumor region, so heterogeneity remains possible. Exceeding tumor, uninvolved adjacent lung had the highest T cell clonality.

A note on this clone: The antigen remains undetermined.

Sequencing was performed on peripheral blood, taken before any cancer treatment. The TCR originated in a woman aged 35-70 years with stage I lung adenocarcinoma.

DNA of the CDR3: TGTGCCAGCAGCCAAGCGACTAGCGGACCTCAAGAGACCCAGTACTTC. Its translation is CASSQATSGPQETQYF. The chain is built from TRBV4-2 and TRBJ2-5; 9 bases match TRBD2. V was pared by 1 base and J by 2 bases, with 5 bases of the junction left unmatched. This CDR3 spans 16 amino acids. The germline CDR1 and CDR2 sequences are LGHNA and YNFKEQ.